Below are 13 T cell receptor beta chains sequenced from a single sample in a study of T cells after yellow fever vaccination. TCRdb reprocessed the 5' RACE reads via MiXCR and lists one record per CDR3 protein. The sample has approximately 550,000 distinct CDR3 sequences, under 25% seen once; the top ten hold 14%. The input for sequencing was PBMCs, taken 15 days after the yellow fever booster vaccination. These receptors originate from a young man who received the YFV17D yellow fever vaccine.

This clonotype was found a few times. The gene calls are TRBV11-1 and TRBJ2-6; 7 bases agree with TRBD1. Germline CDR1 and CDR2: SGHAT and FQDESV (reference sequence). This CDR3 contains 18 residues. Germline trimming cut 6 bases from V and 0 bases from J; bases unmatched to any gene: 11. Here the CDR3 DNA reads TGTGCCAGCAGGGGCGGTACAGGGGACGACTCTGGGGCCAACGTCCTGACTTTC. This sequence encodes CASRGGTGDDSGANVLTF.

J is TRBJ2-7 and V is TRBV4-3; D call uncertain. V was clipped by 0 bases and J by 3 bases, with 18 bases between them. The CDR3 has 17 amino acids. Germline CDR1 and CDR2: LGHNA and YSLEER. Here the CDR3 reads CASSQERFATRNYEQYF. In nucleotides, the CDR3 is TGCGCCAGCAGCCAAGAAAGGTTCGCGACAAGAAACTACGAGCAGTACTTC.

This chain uses TRBV5-1 with TRBJ1-1; 9 positions match TRBD1. This CDR3 is 15 amino acids long. V lost 4 bases to trimming and J lost 3 bases; unmatched junction nucleotides: 7. Germline V gives CDR1 SGHRS, CDR2 YFSETQ. This CDR3 reads CASSGGGQGDTEAFF. CDR3 nucleotides: TGCGCCAGCAGCGGGGGGGGACAGGGTGACACTGAAGCTTTCTTT.

The chain carries TRBV5-1 and TRBJ2-7, with TRBD2 matching 7 bases. Germline CDR1 SGHRS, CDR2 YFSETQ. J gave up 2 bases and V 6 bases, and 5 bases lay outside the gene matches. The length of the CDR3 is 13 residues. The CDR3 region has the DNA TGCGCCAGCACTGGCGGGAGAACCTACGAGCAGTACTTC. Encoded protein: CASTGGRTYEQYF.

Worth noting for this clonotype: One junction end does not reproduce the germline sequence, and a read error may be involved. This rearrangement joins TRBV6-5 to TRBJ2-7, with a weak D call TRBD1 (6 bases). The CDR3 spans 14 residues. Germline V CDR1 and CDR2: MNHEY, SVGAGI. CDR3: CASSHSRGPYEQYF. Written as DNA, the CDR3 is TGTGCCAGCAGTCACTCCAGGGGCCCCTACGAGCAGTACTTC.

V and J are TRBV14 and TRBJ2-7; D gene uncertain. This CDR3 region has 12 residues. Per the germline V gene, CDR1 is SGHDN and CDR2 is FVKESK. Trimming took 4 bases from V and 6 from J, leaving 10 bases between them. The DNA of the CDR3 is TGTGCCAGCAGCCTCGGACCTCTCGAGCAGTACTTC. Protein product: CASSLGPLEQYF.

V and J are TRBV11-2 and TRBJ2-1; tentatively, D is TRBD1 (6 bases). The germline CDR1 and CDR2 sequences are SGHAT and FQNNGV. Between the trimmed V and J ends, which lost 1 base and 7 bases, there was a span of 11 bases. This CDR3 spans 14 amino acids. This CDR3 reads CASSLASGANEQFF. The CDR3 DNA reads TGTGCCAGCAGCTTAGCTTCAGGGGCAAATGAGCAGTTCTTC.

This chain links TRBV12-3 or TRBV12-4 with TRBJ2-5, with D maybe TRBD2 (6 bases). Trimming took 7 bases from V and 5 from J, leaving 17 bases between them. The CDR3 is made up of 14 amino acids. CDR3 DNA: TGTGCCAGCAACCACCCCCGGGACTCTGAGACCCAGTACTTC. This sequence encodes CASNHPRDSETQYF.

The V and J genes are TRBV7-2 and TRBJ1-4, with TRBD1 as a possible D gene (6 bases). Trimming took 5 bases from V and 7 from J, leaving 17 bases between them. The CDR3 has 15 residues. Germline CDR1 and CDR2: SGHTA and FQGNSA. The CDR3 reads CASSPRGDTPEKLFF. The CDR3, as DNA: TGTGCCAGCAGCCCCCGGGGGGACACCCCTGAAAAACTGTTTTTT.

The rearrangement joins TRBV18 to TRBJ2-3, with D perhaps matching TRBD1 or TRBD2 (5 bases each). Trimming cost V 3 bases and J 2 bases, with 15 bases left between them. CDR3 length: 16 amino acids. Per germline, CDR1 KGHSH and CDR2 LQKENI. CDR3 DNA: TGTGCCAGCTCACCCGATTCAGGGACCGCCACAGATACGCAGTATTTT. It specifies CASSPDSGTATDTQYF.

This clonotype was recorded a few times. V gene TRBV29-1 combines with J gene TRBJ2-1, with unresolved D. Trimming shortened V by 4 bases and J by 2 bases, and 9 bases separated the two germline ends. The CDR3 covers 13 residues. The germline CDR1 and CDR2 sequences are SQVTM and ANQGSEA. CDR3 sequence (DNA): TGCAGCGTTGGACCCCAGACCTACAATGAGCAGTTCTTC. This codes for CSVGPQTYNEQFF.

The chain employs TRBV4-3 and TRBJ2-2, with a tentative D call TRBD1 (5 bases). The CDR3 sequence is 13 residues long. Looked up from germline, CDR1 is LGHNA and CDR2 is YSLEER. Trimming removed 0 bases from V and 6 bases from J, with 5 bases in between. Here the CDR3 DNA reads TGCGCCAGCAGCCAAGACAGGGCCGGGGAGCTGTTTTTT. Residues: CASSQDRAGELFF.

This clonotype has a handful of counts. This rearrangement joins TRBV28 to TRBJ1-1, with 12 bases identical to TRBD1. Germline lookup yields CDR1 MDHEN and CDR2 SYDVKM. CDR3 length: 13 residues. Trimming removed 8 bases from V and 11 bases from J; junction bases left unmatched: 9. The CDR3 sequence: CASWDRGLLEAFF. Here the CDR3 DNA reads TGTGCCAGCTGGGACAGGGGGCTACTTGAGGCTTTCTTT.